This TCR beta chain was sequenced for a study of T-cell reconstitution after alpha-beta-depleted transplantation in children. Study results and caveats: TCRbeta diversity was high at day 60 in some patients (a result of surviving recipient T cells and thymic progenitors). Fresh T-cell production supplied most of the T-cell counts and diversity seen one year after transplant. Alpha-beta T cells about two months after transplant reportedly derived from several hundred expanded graft clones.

Points on this clonotype: Its cognate antigen is unknown.

TCRbeta library construction was performed incorporating unique molecular identifiers. TCRdb itself ran the PCR reads through MiXCR, one entry per CDR3 protein. The profile shows approximately 89,000 distinct CDR3 sequences, roughly a sixth of them singletons. This sequence originates from a male patient aged 2 to 10 who had a stem cell transplant for acute lymphoblastic leukemia, so the T cells may come from the graft donor. Sequenced material: PBMCs, mostly from graft donor cells, taken 180 days after TCRalphabeta/CD19-depleted stem cell transplant.

CDR3 sequence reads: CAATGGGTAFF. The DNA of the CDR3 is TGTGCCGCTACAGGGGGCGGAACGGCTTTCTTT. The chain links TRBV4-2 to TRBJ1-1; 9 bases map to TRBD1. The CDR3 has 11 amino acids. The V gene's germline CDR1 is LGHNA and CDR2 YNFKEQ. Trimming removed 11 bases from V and 11 bases from J; junction bases left unmatched: 9.